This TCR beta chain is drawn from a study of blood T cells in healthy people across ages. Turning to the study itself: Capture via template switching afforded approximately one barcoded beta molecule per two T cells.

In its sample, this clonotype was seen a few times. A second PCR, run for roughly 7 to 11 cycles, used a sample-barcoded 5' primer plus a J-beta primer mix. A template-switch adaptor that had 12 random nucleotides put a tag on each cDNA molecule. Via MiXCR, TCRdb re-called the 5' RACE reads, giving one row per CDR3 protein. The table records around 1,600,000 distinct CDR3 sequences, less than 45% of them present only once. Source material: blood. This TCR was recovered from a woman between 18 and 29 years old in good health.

For the CDR3, the DNA is TGTGCCAGCAGCATAAAACCGGGACAGATATCCTACGAGCAGTACTTC. Its protein is CASSIKPGQISYEQYF. The V and J genes are TRBV7-9 and TRBJ2-7; 7 nucleotides match TRBD1. Germline CDR1 SEHNR, CDR2 FQNEAQ (reference sequence). The CDR3 spans 16 residues. Losses at the gene ends were 5 bases for V and 1 base for J; bases not matched to a gene: 11.